These T cell receptor beta chains were read from a single sample in a study of T cells in Graves' hyperthyroidism and ophthalmopathy. MiXCR was run by TCRdb on the multiplex PCR reads, yielding one entry per CDR3 protein. The repertoire includes 700,000 to 850,000 distinct CDR3 sequences, about 35% of them detected once, and roughly 31% sits in the top ten. The material sequenced was blood. Every receptor here comes from a woman aged 35 to 49 with Graves' hyperthyroidism. Each CDR3 is given with its conserved first and last residue.

v_call: TRBV12-3/TRBV12-4; cdr3_aa: CASSLALGSYGYTF
v_call: TRBV24-1; cdr3_aa: CATSEEWTGELFF
v_call: TRBV19; cdr3_aa: CASSAGQGTGELFF
v_call: TRBV7-2; cdr3_aa: CASSLWPSGSANTGELFF
v_call: TRBV5-1; cdr3_aa: CASSPVGGSNQPQHF
v_call: TRBV19; cdr3_aa: CASSINRVTEAFF
v_call: TRBV7-2; cdr3_aa: CASSPQSTGELFF
v_call: TRBV7-9; cdr3_aa: CASSFVLAGVAGELFF
v_call: TRBV5-5; cdr3_aa: CASSLSQLYGYTF
v_call: TRBV6-5; cdr3_aa: CASWLNTEAFF